This T cell receptor beta chain was sequenced during a study of T-cell reconstitution after alpha-beta-depleted transplantation in children. The CDR3 extends over 12 amino acids. V was trimmed by 4 bases and J by 8 bases, leaving 11 bases between them. This clonotype has a handful of counts. The TCRbeta library was prepared with unique molecular identifiers. MiXCR, applied by TCRdb to the PCR reads, yields one record per CDR3 protein. The top ten hold less than 4% of the sample, which has some 500,000 distinct CDR3 sequences, about a sixth seen once. Sample: PBMCs from the stem cell graft donor, taken from the stem cell graft. This receptor was identified in a human donor who donated a stem cell graft to a child with acute lymphoblastic leukemia. This chain joins TRBV12-3 or TRBV12-4 and TRBJ1-1; D is unclear. This CDR3 reads CASSYWGPEAFF. Here the CDR3 DNA reads TGTGCCAGCAGTTACTGGGGTCCCGAAGCTTTCTTT.